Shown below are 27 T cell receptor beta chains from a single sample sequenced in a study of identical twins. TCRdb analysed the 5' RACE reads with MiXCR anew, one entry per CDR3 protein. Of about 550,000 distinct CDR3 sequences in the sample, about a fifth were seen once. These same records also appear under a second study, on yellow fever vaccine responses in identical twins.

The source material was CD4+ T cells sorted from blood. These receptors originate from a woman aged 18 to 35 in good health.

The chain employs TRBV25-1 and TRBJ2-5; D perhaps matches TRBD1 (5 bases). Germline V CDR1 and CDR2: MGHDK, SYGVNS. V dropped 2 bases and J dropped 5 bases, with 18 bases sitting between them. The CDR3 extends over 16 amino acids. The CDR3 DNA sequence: TGTGCCAGCAGTGAAGGCTCAGGGATTTTGGCGGAGACCCAGTACTTC. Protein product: CASSEGSGILAETQYF. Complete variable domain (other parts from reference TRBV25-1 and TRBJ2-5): EADIYQTPRYLVIGTGKKITLECSQTMGHDKMYWYQQDPGMELHLIHYSYGVNSTEKGDLSSESTVSRIRTEHFPLTLESARPSHTSQYLCASSEGSGILAETQYFGPGTRLLVL.

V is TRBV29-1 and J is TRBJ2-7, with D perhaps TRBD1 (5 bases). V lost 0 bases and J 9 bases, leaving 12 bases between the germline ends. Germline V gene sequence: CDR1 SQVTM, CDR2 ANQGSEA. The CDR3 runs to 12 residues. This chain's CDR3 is CSVEDLQGWQYF. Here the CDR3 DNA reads TGCAGCGTTGAAGATCTTCAGGGATGGCAGTACTTC.

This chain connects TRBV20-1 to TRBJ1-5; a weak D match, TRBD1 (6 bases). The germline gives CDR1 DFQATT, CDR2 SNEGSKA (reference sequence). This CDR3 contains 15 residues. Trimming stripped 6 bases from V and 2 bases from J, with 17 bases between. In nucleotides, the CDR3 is TGCAGTGCAGGGGGGGCAACCGGGGGCAATCAGCCCCAGCATTTT. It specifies CSAGGATGGNQPQHF.

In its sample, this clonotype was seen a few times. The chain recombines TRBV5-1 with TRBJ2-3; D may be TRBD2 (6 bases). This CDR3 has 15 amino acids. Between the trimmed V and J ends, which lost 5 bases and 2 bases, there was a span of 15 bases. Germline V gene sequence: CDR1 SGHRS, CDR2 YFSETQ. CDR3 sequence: CASRTISGLTDTQYF. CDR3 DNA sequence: TGCGCCAGCAGAACCATATCGGGACTCACAGATACGCAGTATTTT.

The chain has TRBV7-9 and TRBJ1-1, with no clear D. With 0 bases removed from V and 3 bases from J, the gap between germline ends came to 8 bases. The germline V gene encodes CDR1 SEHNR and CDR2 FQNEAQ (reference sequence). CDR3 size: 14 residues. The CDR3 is CASSLAPIYTEAFF. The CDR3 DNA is TGTGCCAGCAGCTTAGCCCCCATCTACACTGAAGCTTTCTTT.

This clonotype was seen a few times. This CDR3 reads CASSSGTSNEQFF. The CDR3 nucleotides read TGTGCCAGCAGCAGCGGGACTAGCAATGAGCAGTTCTTC. The chain combines TRBV5-6 with TRBJ2-1; 8 bases line up with TRBD2. CDR1 is SGHDT, CDR2 YYEEEE, per germline. The CDR3 runs 13 residues. The V segment lost 4 bases and the J segment 6 bases; nucleotides outside the gene matches: 3. Combining the CDR3 with reference TRBV5-6 and TRBJ2-1 gives the whole variable domain DAGVTQSPTHLIKTRGQQVTLRCSPKSGHDTVSWYQQALGQGPQFIFQYYEEEERQRGNFPDRFSGHQFPNYSSELNVNALLLGDSALYLCASSSGTSNEQFFGPGTRLTVL.

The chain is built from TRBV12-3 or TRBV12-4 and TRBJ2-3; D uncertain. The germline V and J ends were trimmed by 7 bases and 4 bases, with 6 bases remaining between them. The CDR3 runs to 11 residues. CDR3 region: CASTLADTQYF. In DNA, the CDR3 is TGTGCCAGCACCCTGGCAGATACGCAGTATTTT.

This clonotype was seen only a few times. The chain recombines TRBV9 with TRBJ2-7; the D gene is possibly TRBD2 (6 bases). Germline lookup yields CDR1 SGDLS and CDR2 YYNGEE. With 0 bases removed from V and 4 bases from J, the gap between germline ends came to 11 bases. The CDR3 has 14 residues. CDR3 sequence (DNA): TGTGCCAGCAGCGTAGCGGGAGAGTCGTACGAGCAGTACTTC. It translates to CASSVAGESYEQYF.

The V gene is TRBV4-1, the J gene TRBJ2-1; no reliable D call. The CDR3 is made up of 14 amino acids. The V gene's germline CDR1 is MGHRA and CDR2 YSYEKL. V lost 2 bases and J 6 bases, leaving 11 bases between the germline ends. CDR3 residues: CASSQRKDGNEQFF. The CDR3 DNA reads TGCGCCAGCAGCCAACGGAAGGACGGCAATGAGCAGTTCTTC.

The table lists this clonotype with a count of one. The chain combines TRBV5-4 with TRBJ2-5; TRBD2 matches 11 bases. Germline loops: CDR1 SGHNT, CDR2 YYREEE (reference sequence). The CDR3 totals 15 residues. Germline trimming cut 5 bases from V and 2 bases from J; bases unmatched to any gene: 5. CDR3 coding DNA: TGTGCCAGCAGTCATAGCGGGGGGGGGCAAGAGACCCAGTACTTC. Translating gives CASSHSGGGQETQYF.

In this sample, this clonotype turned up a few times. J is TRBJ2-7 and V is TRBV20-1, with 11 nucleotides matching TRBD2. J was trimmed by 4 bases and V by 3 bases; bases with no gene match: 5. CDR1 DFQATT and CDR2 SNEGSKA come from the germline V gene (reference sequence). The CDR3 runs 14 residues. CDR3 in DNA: TGCAGTGCTAGTCCTACTAGCGGGAGTTACGAGCAGTACTTC. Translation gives CSASPTSGSYEQYF.

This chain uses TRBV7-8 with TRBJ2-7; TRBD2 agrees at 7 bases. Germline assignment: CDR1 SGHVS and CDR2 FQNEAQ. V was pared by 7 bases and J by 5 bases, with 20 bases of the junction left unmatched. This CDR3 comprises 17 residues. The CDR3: CASTSSFPSGNSNEQYF. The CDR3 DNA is TGTGCCAGCACCTCCTCTTTCCCCAGCGGGAACAGTAACGAGCAGTACTTC.

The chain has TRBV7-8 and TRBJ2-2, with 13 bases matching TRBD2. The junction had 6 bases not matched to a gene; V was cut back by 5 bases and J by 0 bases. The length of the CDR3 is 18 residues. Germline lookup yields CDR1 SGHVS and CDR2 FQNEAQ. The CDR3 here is CASSPGLAGTPNTGELFF. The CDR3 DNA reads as TGTGCCAGCAGCCCGGGACTAGCGGGGACCCCGAACACCGGGGAGCTGTTTTTT.

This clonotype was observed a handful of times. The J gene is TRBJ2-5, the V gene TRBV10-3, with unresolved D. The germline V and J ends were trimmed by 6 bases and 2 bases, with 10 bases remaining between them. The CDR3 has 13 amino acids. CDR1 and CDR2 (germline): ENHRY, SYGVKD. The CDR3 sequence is CAISPDDQETQYF. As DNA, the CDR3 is TGTGCCATCAGCCCGGATGATCAAGAGACCCAGTACTTC.

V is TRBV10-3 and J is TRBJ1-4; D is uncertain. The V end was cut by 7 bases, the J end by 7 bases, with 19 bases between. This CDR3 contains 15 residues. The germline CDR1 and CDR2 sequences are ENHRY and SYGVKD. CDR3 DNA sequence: TGTGCCATCACCACCGCGGCACCTTCAAGTGAAAAACTGTTTTTT. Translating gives CAITTAAPSSEKLFF.

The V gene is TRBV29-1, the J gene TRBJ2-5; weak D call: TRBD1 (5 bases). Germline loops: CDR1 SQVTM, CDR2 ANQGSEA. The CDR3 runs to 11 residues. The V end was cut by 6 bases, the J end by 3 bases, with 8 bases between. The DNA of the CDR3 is TGCAGCGTCCCAGGGAAAGAGACCCAGTACTTC. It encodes CSVPGKETQYF.

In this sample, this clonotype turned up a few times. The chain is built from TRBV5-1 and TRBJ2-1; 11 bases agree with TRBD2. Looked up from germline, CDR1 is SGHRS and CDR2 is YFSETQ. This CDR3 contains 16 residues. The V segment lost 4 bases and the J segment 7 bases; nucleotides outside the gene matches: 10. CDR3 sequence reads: CASSPPGSGGANEQFF. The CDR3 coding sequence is TGCGCCAGCAGCCCCCCCGGTAGCGGGGGGGCAAATGAGCAGTTCTTC.

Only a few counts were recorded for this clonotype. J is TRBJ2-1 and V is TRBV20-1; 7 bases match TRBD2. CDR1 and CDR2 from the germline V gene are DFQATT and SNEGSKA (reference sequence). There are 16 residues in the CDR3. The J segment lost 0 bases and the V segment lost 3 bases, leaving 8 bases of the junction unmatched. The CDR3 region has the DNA TGCAGTGCTAGGGGTGTAGCGGGCAACTCCTACAATGAGCAGTTCTTC. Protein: CSARGVAGNSYNEQFF.

CDR3 region: CASSLGDRLQETQYF. CDR3 in DNA: TGCGCCAGCAGCTTAGGGGACAGGCTACAAGAGACCCAGTACTTC. The chain couples TRBV5-1 to TRBJ2-5; 8 bases align to TRBD1. Germline V lookup: CDR1 SGHRS, CDR2 YFSETQ. This CDR3 is 15 amino acids long. After removal of 2 bases from V and 2 bases from J, the junction contained 5 bases not matched to a gene.

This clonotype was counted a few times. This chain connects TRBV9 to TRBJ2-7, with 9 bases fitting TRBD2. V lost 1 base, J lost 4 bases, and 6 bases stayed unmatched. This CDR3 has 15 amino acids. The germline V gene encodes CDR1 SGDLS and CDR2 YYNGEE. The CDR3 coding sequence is TGTGCCAGCAGCGTAAGAAGCGGGGGGCCTTACGAGCAGTACTTC. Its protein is CASSVRSGGPYEQYF.

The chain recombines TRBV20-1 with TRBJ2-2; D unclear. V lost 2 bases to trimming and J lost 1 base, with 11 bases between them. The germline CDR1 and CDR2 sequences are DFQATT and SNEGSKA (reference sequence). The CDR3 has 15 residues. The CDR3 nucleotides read TGCAGTGCTAGACCGGGTCCCTTGAACACCGGGGAGCTGTTTTTT. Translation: CSARPGPLNTGELFF.

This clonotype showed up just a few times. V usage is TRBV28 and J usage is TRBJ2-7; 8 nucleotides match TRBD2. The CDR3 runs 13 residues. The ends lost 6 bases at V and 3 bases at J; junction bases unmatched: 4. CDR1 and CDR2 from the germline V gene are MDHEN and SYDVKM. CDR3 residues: CASRGAGVYEQYF. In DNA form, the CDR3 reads TGTGCCAGCAGGGGAGCGGGAGTCTACGAGCAGTACTTC.

The CDR3 DNA reads TGTGCCACCAGTGATAGGTACAGGGTAAGATTCTTCTACGAGCAGTACTTC. This sequence encodes CATSDRYRVRFFYEQYF. The genes are TRBV24-1 and TRBJ2-7; a possible D gene is TRBD1 (6 bases). Trimming pared 3 bases from V and 3 bases from J, leaving 20 bases between. The CDR3 is 17 amino acids. Germline CDR1 reads KGHDR; CDR2 reads SFDVKD.

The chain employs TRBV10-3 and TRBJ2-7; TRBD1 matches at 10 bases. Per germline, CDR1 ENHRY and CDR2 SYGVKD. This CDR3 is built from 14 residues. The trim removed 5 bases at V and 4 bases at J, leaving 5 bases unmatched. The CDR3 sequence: CAISSDRGHYEQYF. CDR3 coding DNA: TGTGCCATCAGTAGCGACAGGGGGCATTACGAGCAGTACTTC.

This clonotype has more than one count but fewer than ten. CDR3 sequence reads: CATRLGGSPGELFF. Here the CDR3 DNA reads TGTGCCACCCGCCTTGGAGGGTCCCCCGGGGAGCTGTTTTTT. The V and J genes are TRBV27 and TRBJ2-2; the D gene is possibly TRBD2 (6 bases). Germline V gene lookup returns CDR1 MNHEY and CDR2 SMNVEV (reference sequence). The CDR3 is 14 amino acids. V lost 10 bases, J lost 6 bases, and 18 bases lay in between.

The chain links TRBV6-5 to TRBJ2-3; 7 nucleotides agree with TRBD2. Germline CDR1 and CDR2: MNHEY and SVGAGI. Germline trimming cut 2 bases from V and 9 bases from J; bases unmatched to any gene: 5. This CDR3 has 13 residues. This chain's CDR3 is CASSYGGGNTQYF. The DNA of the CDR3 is TGTGCCAGCAGTTACGGGGGAGGGAACACGCAGTATTTT.

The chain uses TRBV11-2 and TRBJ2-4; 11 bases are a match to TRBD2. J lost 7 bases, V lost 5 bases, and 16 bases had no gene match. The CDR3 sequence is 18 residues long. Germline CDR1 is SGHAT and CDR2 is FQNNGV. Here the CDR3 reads CASSAGPPLAGGTNIQYF. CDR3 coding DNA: TGTGCCAGCAGCGCCGGCCCCCCCCTAGCGGGAGGTACCAACATTCAGTACTTC.